This TCR beta chain was documented in a study of CD8 T cells in Susac syndrome (dated by TCRdb to between 2018 and 2020). The study in broad terms: Whether CD8+ T cell activation and differentiation in Susac syndrome was antigen driven was tested using repertoire sequencing. The clonality of the CD8+ T cell repertoire was compared across 12 healthy donors, around 14 Susac syndrome patients and fewer than 16 multiple sclerosis patients. Paper-wide results and their limitations: The TCR sequencing and HLA analysis was acknowledged to have included a relatively small number of individuals.

Peripheral blood CD8+ and CD4+ T cells from healthy donors, Susac syndrome patients and multiple sclerosis patients were profiled by high-throughput TCR beta sequencing. The multiple sclerosis controls were treatment-naive patients whose relapsing-remitting disease, either stable or active, fulfilled the revised McDonald criteria. Bulk CD8+ and CD4+ T cells were purified by magnetic negative isolation, whereas CD8+ TEMRA cells were enriched by FACS. Blood was collected in EDTA tubes and processed within 24 hours, with PBMCs isolated through density gradient centrifugation. PBMCs destined for TCR sequencing were cryopreserved in liquid nitrogen and later thawed in a 37 °C water bath. The sorted or isolated CD4+, CD8+ and CD8+ TEMRA cells reached a purity of at least 90%. RNA was extracted with the RNeasy kit and roughly 0.5 to 1 ug was reverse transcribed using random hexamers. The immunoSEQ multiplex PCR assay, covering 54 Vbeta and 13 Jbeta segments, was used to amplify TCR beta CDR3 regions. To correct PCR amplification bias, a synthetic template baseline was used for both primer optimization and computational correction. In the source study's methods: Reads were assigned to V, D and J genes according to IMGT and analyzed in immunoSEQ Analyzer, with only productive sequences retained. To calculate clonality, Shannon entropy was normalized by log2 of the number of productive unique sequences and then subtracted from one. For each patient and control, public and private clones were evaluated within the 100 most prevalent clones. Susac-specific clones were defined as absent from healthy and MS cohorts, 1052 published viral clones and other ImmuneACCESS disease sequences. TCRdb reprocessed the public reads (quality trimming at Q25 with fastp, clone calling with MiXCR) and kept in-frame beta chains. Duplicate CDR3 protein sequences are folded into a single record with the most common DNA and genes. TCRdb's processing, not the authors' own work, is the source of the V and J calls. The sample table lists hundreds of thousands of distinct CDR3 sequences, about 85% of them with a count of one. Under 0.15% of the sample is held by the ten biggest clonotypes.

Points on this clonotype: Its specific antigen is unknown. No base quality values were provided; no much bigger clone lies one nucleotide off.

The germline V gene (reference sequence) specifies MNHEY as CDR1 and SMNVEV as CDR2. V is reduced by 0 bases and J by 6 bases, leaving a spacing of 15 bases between them. Spanning cysteine to phenylalanine, the CDR3 consists of 16 amino acids. The DNA shown is the 48-base CDR3, in frame from base 1. Recombination linked TRBV27 to TRBJ2-1, and perhaps TRBD2 as D gene, on 5 matching bases. Material for sequencing was CD8+ T cells from PBMCs. The sequence derives from a human donor with multiple sclerosis. DNA sequence: TGTGCCAGCAGTTTATCGAGCGGTTCTCGGCCCAATGAGCAGTTCTTC. This gives the protein CASSLSSGSRPNEQFF.